The 14 T cell receptor beta chains below come from one sample, sequenced in a study of T-cell reconstitution after alpha-beta-depleted transplantation in children. Unique molecular identifiers were incorporated into the prepared TCRbeta library. TCRdb analysed the PCR reads with MiXCR anew, one entry per CDR3 protein. Of 200,000 to 250,000 distinct CDR3 sequences listed, more than 10% are singletons. The specimen was PBMCs from the stem cell graft donor, collected from the stem cell graft. All receptors come from a human donor who donated a stem cell graft to a child with acute lymphoblastic leukemia.

This clonotype was observed many times. This sequence joins TRBV7-9 and TRBJ2-1, with 10 positions matching TRBD2. The CDR3 is 15 residues long. The J segment lost 7 bases and the V segment lost 5 bases, leaving 8 bases of the junction unmatched. The germline V gene has CDR1 SEHNR and CDR2 FQNEAQ (reference sequence). The CDR3 region is CASSPTSGAGNEQFF. In nucleotides, the CDR3 is TGTGCCAGCAGCCCAACTAGCGGGGCAGGGAATGAGCAGTTCTTC. Complete variable domain (other parts from reference TRBV7-9 and TRBJ2-1): DTGVSQNPRHKITKRGQNVTFRCDPISEHNRLYWYRQTLGQGPEFLTYFQNEAQLEKSRLLSDRFSAERPKGSFSTLEIQRTEQGDSAMYLCASSPTSGAGNEQFFGPGTRLTVL.

This clonotype was observed at least ten times. The chain has TRBV11-2 and TRBJ1-2, with D perhaps matching TRBD1 (6 bases). The germline gives CDR1 SGHAT, CDR2 FQNNGV. The CDR3 length is 15 residues. Trimming removed 1 base from V and 4 bases from J, with 13 bases in between. CDR3 sequence: CASSLGPDRSYGYTF. In DNA, the CDR3 is TGTGCCAGCAGCTTAGGCCCGGACAGAAGCTATGGCTACACCTTC.

This clonotype appeared many times. The J gene is TRBJ2-2, the V gene TRBV29-1; no definite D call. Per germline, CDR1 SQVTM and CDR2 ANQGSEA. V was pared by 7 bases and J by 5 bases, with 11 bases between. This CDR3 has 12 residues. The CDR3 sequence: CSGKTMTGELFF. DNA of the CDR3: TGCAGCGGGAAGACAATGACCGGGGAGCTGTTTTTT.

This clonotype was counted many times. The genes are TRBV28 and TRBJ2-2; D is uncertain. The V gene's germline CDR1 is MDHEN and CDR2 SYDVKM. Trimming took 1 base from V and 2 from J, leaving 5 bases between them. This CDR3 region has 14 residues. DNA of the CDR3: TGTGCCAGCAGTTTATCAACTAACACCGGGGAGCTGTTTTTT. Its protein product is CASSLSTNTGELFF. Full variable domain (outside the CDR3, taken from reference TRBV28 and TRBJ2-2): DVKVTQSSRYLVKRTGEKVFLECVQDMDHENMFWYRQDPGLGLRLIYFSYDVKMKEKGDIPEGYSVSREKKERFSLILESASTNQTSMYLCASSLSTNTGELFFGEGSRLTVL.

This clonotype has ten or more counts. The chain links TRBV7-2 to TRBJ2-3; the D gene is possibly TRBD2 (5 bases). CDR1 and CDR2 from the germline V gene are SGHTA and FQGNSA. The CDR3 covers 14 residues. The V end was cut by 4 bases, the J end by 7 bases, with 15 bases between. CDR3 in amino acids: CASSSKLTGNTQYF. The CDR3 DNA reads as TGTGCCAGCAGCTCTAAATTAACGGGGAATACGCAGTATTTT. The whole variable domain, remainder taken from reference TRBV7-2 and TRBJ2-3, is GAGVSQSPSNKVTEKGKDVELRCDPISGHTALYWYRQSLGQGLEFLIYFQGNSAPDKSGLPSDRFSAERTGGSVSTLTIQRTQQEDSAVYLCASSSKLTGNTQYFGPGTRLTVL.

There are a few counts of this clonotype. The chain has TRBV7-2 and TRBJ1-2; D remains unclear. V lost 1 base to trimming and J lost 4 bases, with 13 bases between them. This CDR3 region has 15 residues. Germline CDR1 is SGHTA and CDR2 is FQGNSA. The CDR3 sequence is CASSLGEGRVYGYTF. CDR3 in DNA: TGTGCCAGCAGCTTAGGAGAGGGTCGGGTCTATGGCTACACCTTC.

Ten or more counts support this clonotype. The rearrangement uses TRBV11-3 and TRBJ2-1; TRBD2 is a possible D gene (5 bases). The germline CDR1 and CDR2 sequences are SGHNT and YENEEA. Trimming shortened V by 5 bases and J by 7 bases, and 9 bases separated the two germline ends. This CDR3 has 12 amino acids. The CDR3 DNA follows: TGTGCCAGCAGCCGCACTAGAAATGAGCAGTTCTTC. Translating gives CASSRTRNEQFF. Variable domain in full (rest from reference TRBV11-3 and TRBJ2-1): EAGVVQSPRYKIIEKKQPVAFWCNPISGHNTLYWYLQNLGQGPELLIRYENEEAVDDSQLPKDRFSAERLKGVDSTLKIQPAELGDSAVYLCASSRTRNEQFFGPGTRLTVL.

There are many counts of this clonotype. V is TRBV20-1 and J is TRBJ1-5, with 8 bases lining up with TRBD1. V lost 6 bases to trimming and J lost 5 bases; unmatched junction nucleotides: 6. Germline V gives CDR1 DFQATT, CDR2 SNEGSKA (reference sequence). This CDR3 region has 13 residues. CDR3 bases: TGCAGTGCAACACAGGGGGTGGATCAGCCCCAGCATTTT. It is translated as CSATQGVDQPQHF.

This clonotype was counted ten times or more. V usage is TRBV6-5 and J usage is TRBJ2-7; D might be TRBD2 (6 bases). In germline, CDR1 is MNHEY, CDR2 SVGAGI. V lost 3 bases, J lost 1 base, and 13 bases lay in between. This CDR3 has 15 residues. In nucleotides, the CDR3 is TGTGCCAGCAGTTATCGGGGGTCTAGGTCCTACGAGCAGTACTTC. It yields the protein CASSYRGSRSYEQYF.

This clonotype came up many times. The chain employs TRBV6-1 and TRBJ2-2, with a possible D match to TRBD1 (5 bases). Germline V gene data show CDR1 as MNHNS and CDR2 as SASEGT. V was trimmed by 3 bases and J by 3 bases, leaving 8 bases between them. This CDR3 has 14 amino acids. CDR3 protein: CASSDRVHTGELFF. Written as DNA, the CDR3 is TGTGCCAGCAGTGACAGGGTCCACACCGGGGAGCTGTTTTTT.

At least ten counts were recorded for this clonotype. This sequence joins TRBV7-2 and TRBJ2-1; 10 bases are shared with TRBD1. This CDR3 has 19 amino acids. Unmatched junction bases numbered 12, after V lost 2 bases and J lost 2 bases. The germline gives CDR1 SGHTA, CDR2 FQGNSA. This chain's CDR3 is CASSLTGTGARSPYNEQFF. CDR3 coding DNA: TGTGCCAGCAGCTTAACCGGGACAGGGGCCCGTAGTCCCTACAATGAGCAGTTCTTC.

A remark on this clonotype: This clone may be a read error of a much larger clone one base away. V is TRBV12-3 or TRBV12-4 and J is TRBJ1-1; D unclear. The length of the CDR3 is 14 residues. The CDR3 is CVSSPLLGFTEAFF. The CDR3 DNA follows: TGTGTCAGCAGTCCCCTACTGGGTTTCACTGAAGCTTTCTTT.

In this sample, this clonotype turned up many times. V gene TRBV30 combines with J gene TRBJ2-7; 12 bases map to TRBD1. The CDR3 contains 15 residues. Germline V gives CDR1 GTSNPN, CDR2 SVGIG (reference sequence). V shed 2 bases and J 4 bases; nucleotides not matched to a gene: 6. The CDR3 sequence is CAWSIGTGGPYEQYF. The CDR3 DNA is TGTGCCTGGAGTATAGGGACAGGGGGCCCGTACGAGCAGTACTTC.

This clonotype was counted a few times. V is TRBV5-5 and J is TRBJ1-4; perhaps TRBD1 as D (5 bases). CDR1 is SGHKS and CDR2 is YYEKEE in the germline V gene (reference sequence). This CDR3 contains 15 residues. With 4 bases removed from V and 7 bases from J, the gap between germline ends came to 17 bases. CDR3 coding DNA: TGTGCCAGCAGCCACCCACCCGGGGGAGGTGAAAAACTGTTTTTT. This encodes CASSHPPGGGEKLFF.